Listed here is a single TCR beta chain. UMI-labeled 5' RACE generated the TCR beta libraries. TCRdb reprocessed the 5' RACE reads, with one entry per CDR3 protein and no DNA. The repertoire shows 15,000 to 20,000 distinct CDR3 sequences; the top ten hold approximately 5.7%. This sample stems from a study of human CD8 memory T cell subsets. TSTEM cells were defined as CCR7+ PD-1- TIGIT- CD8+ memory cells. Germline values: CDR1 LGHNA, CDR2 YSLEER. The CDR3 has 15 amino acids. The chain uses TRBV4-3 and TRBJ2-7; no DNA is available, so the TRBD1 call from TCRdb remains unchecked. The clonotype was recovered from a human donor in good health. The sample was CD8+ stem-like memory T cells (TSCM and TCM) sorted from PBMCs. The sample's subset: stem-like memory CD8 T cells (TSTEM), CCR7+ PD-1- TIGIT-. The CDR3 protein is CASSYYRGRLDEQYF.